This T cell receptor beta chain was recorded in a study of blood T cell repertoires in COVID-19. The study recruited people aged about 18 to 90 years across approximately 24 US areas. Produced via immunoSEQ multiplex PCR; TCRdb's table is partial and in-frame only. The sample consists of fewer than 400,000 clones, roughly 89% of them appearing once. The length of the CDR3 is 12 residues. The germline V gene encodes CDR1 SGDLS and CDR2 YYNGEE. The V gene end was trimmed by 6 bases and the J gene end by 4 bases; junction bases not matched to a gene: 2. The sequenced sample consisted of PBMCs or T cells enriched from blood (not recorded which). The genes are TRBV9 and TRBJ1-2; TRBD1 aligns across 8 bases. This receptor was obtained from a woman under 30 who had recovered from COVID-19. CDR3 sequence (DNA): TGTGCCAGCAAACAGGGGGTCTATGGCTACACCTTC. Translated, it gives CASKQGVYGYTF.